A selection of T cell receptor beta chains follows, all from one sample in a study of vaccination and CD4 T cells after COVID-19. What these receptors recognize is not known. A single record per CDR3 protein comes from TCRdb applying MiXCR to the PCR reads. The sample carries 15,000 to 20,000 distinct CDR3 sequences, 51% recorded once. The sequenced sample was CD4+ T cells from blood, cultured in vitro, obtained about 7 months after SARS-CoV-2 vaccination. The receptors here all came from a human donor who had recovered from COVID-19. CDR3s include the opening cysteine and the closing phenylalanine or tryptophan. D genes are given only for firm matches. Not all rows give a size; the values are once, few, many and, for expanded clones, a class.

J gene,clone size,V gene,D gene,CDR3 protein,CDR3 DNA
TRBJ2-1,-,TRBV20-1,TRBD2,CSARVLAGGPSYNEQFF,TGCAGTGCTAGAGTTCTAGCGGGAGGGCCCTCCTACAATGAGCAGTTCTTC
TRBJ2-2,-,TRBV6-1,-,CASSLSQGGNTGELFF,TGTGCCAGCAGTCTCAGCCAGGGGGGGAACACCGGGGAGCTGTTTTTT
TRBJ2-5,-,TRBV7-9,-,CASSSRIQRDPYQETQYF,TGTGCCAGCAGCTCACGGATCCAACGGGACCCTTACCAAGAGACCCAGTACTTC
TRBJ1-2,-,TRBV2,-,CASSPLLRDLIRYGYTF,TGTGCCAGCAGCCCTCTTCTCCGGGACCTGATTCGTTATGGCTACACCTTC
TRBJ1-1,-,TRBV28,-,CASSLKSTRQGAFF,TGTGCCAGCAGTTTAAAGTCGACTCGGCAGGGGGCTTTCTTT
TRBJ2-7,-,TRBV6-2/TRBV6-3,-,CASSYFPFRILQYF,TGTGCCAGCAGTTACTTCCCGTTCAGAATTTTGCAGTACTTC
TRBJ2-7,-,TRBV20-1,-,CSAWGGKDEQYF,TGCAGTGCTTGGGGGGGCAAAGACGAGCAGTACTTC
TRBJ2-3,-,TRBV20-1,TRBD1,CSARPRTGGTDTQYF,TGCAGTGCTAGACCTCGAACAGGGGGCACAGATACGCAGTATTTT
TRBJ2-7,-,TRBV20-1,TRBD2,CSATSGREYEQYF,TGCAGTGCTACTAGCGGGAGGGAGTACGAGCAGTACTTC
TRBJ2-3,-,TRBV24-1,-,CATSTLGQDTQYF,TGTGCCACCTCTACCCTGGGTCAAGATACGCAGTATTTT
TRBJ1-1,-,TRBV7-2,-,CASSFAQGSTEAFF,TGTGCCAGCAGCTTTGCGCAGGGAAGTACTGAAGCTTTCTTT
TRBJ1-6,few,TRBV6-1,TRBD1,CASSRTGINSPLHF,TGTGCCAGCAGCCGGACAGGGATCAATTCACCCCTCCACTTT
TRBJ2-7,-,TRBV7-2,TRBD1,CASSSGATGVGGVGEQYF,TGTGCCAGCAGCTCAGGGGCGACAGGGGTGGGGGGTGTCGGCGAGCAGTACTTC
TRBJ1-5,few,TRBV20-1,-,CSARDYGSGNQPQHF,TGCAGTGCGCGGGATTACGGGTCGGGCAATCAGCCCCAGCATTTT
TRBJ1-5,-,TRBV28,-,CAGSFAGQPQHF,TGTGCCGGCAGTTTCGCGGGTCAGCCCCAGCATTTT
TRBJ2-1,-,TRBV7-8,-,CASSLSRRPYNEQFF,TGTGCCAGCAGCTTAAGTCGACGACCCTACAATGAGCAGTTCTTC